The T cell receptor beta chain under discussion was sequenced for a study of OX40 agonist ivuxolimab in advanced cancers. Sequenced by immunoSEQ multiplex PCR; TCRdb stores in-frame clones only, minus some. The sample yields tens of thousands of clones, around 88% seen once. Germline values: CDR1 SEHNR, CDR2 FQNEAQ (reference sequence). The J segment lost 2 bases and the V segment lost 3 bases, leaving 6 bases of the junction unmatched. This CDR3 has 15 amino acids. The sequences come from CD4+ or CD8+ T cells sorted from blood, collected in a trial of the OX40 agonist ivuxolimab. V and J are TRBV7-9 and TRBJ1-2; 7 nucleotides agree with TRBD1. The sequence came from an adult with an advanced solid tumor such as melanoma, head and neck, liver or kidney cancer. This CDR3 reads CASSLRQGLNYGYTF. The CDR3 DNA reads TGTGCCAGCAGCTTGAGACAGGGTTTAAACTATGGCTACACCTTC.